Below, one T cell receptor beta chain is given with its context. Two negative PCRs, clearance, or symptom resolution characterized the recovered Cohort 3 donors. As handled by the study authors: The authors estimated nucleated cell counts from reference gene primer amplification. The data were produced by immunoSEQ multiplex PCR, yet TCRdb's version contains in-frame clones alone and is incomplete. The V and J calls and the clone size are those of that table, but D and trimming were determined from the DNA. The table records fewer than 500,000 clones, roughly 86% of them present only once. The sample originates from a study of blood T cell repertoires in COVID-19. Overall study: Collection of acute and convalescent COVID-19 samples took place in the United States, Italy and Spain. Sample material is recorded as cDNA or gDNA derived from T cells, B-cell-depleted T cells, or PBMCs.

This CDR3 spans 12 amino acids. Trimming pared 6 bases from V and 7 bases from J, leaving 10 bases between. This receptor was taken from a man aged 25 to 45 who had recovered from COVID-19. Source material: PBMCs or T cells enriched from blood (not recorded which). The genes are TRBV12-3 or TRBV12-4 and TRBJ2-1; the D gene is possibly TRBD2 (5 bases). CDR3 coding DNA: TGTGCCAGCAGGACTATTGGGAATGAGCAGTTCTTC. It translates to CASRTIGNEQFF.